These 8 T cell receptor beta chains were sequenced from one sample in a study of vaccination and CD4 T cells after COVID-19 (dated by TCRdb to between 2021 and 2024). Libraries were built with PCR. TCRdb names Illumina iSeq 100 as the instrument used. TCR sequencing of DNA from cultured CD4+ T cells used the Oncomine TCR Beta short-read assay at the Johns Hopkins FTIC core. TCRdb cleaned the public reads at Q25 with fastp, built clones with MiXCR and kept in-frame beta chains. For every CDR3 protein sequence, its rows merge into one entry that carries the most common genes and DNA. The sample contains 7,000 to 10,000 distinct CDR3 sequences, 55% to 75% of them found a single time. 35% to 40% of the sample goes to the ten largest clones. The antigens for these receptors are not known. Per the publication, the treatment or condition label means: approximately nine-day PBMC culture with coronavirus spike peptide pools or control peptides (ViraFEST assay).

What was sequenced was CD4+ T cells from blood, cultured in vitro. The receptors come from a human donor who had recovered from COVID-19.

This chain connects TRBV7-3 to TRBJ1-2; a possible D gene is TRBD1 (5 bases). The CDR3 length is 13 residues. V lost 2 bases, J lost 8 bases, and 12 bases lay in between. The V gene's germline CDR1 is SGHTA and CDR2 FQGTGA. The CDR3 DNA is TGTGCCAGCAGCTTAGATGGACATTTCGGCTACACCTTC. It translates to CASSLDGHFGYTF.

The DNA of the CDR3 is TGTGCCAGCAGCCCCAATCGGCTACAGGGGAATGGGTCACCCCTCCACTTT. It yields the protein CASSPNRLQGNGSPLHF. The chain has TRBV6-1 and TRBJ1-6, with 7 bases matching TRBD1. The CDR3 spans 17 residues. After removal of 6 bases from V and 10 bases from J, the junction contained 18 bases not matched to a gene. Germline assignment: CDR1 MNHNS and CDR2 SASEGT.

The rearrangement joins TRBV18 to TRBJ1-1, with 11 positions matching TRBD1. The CDR3 covers 15 residues. Germline V gene lookup returns CDR1 KGHSH and CDR2 LQKENI. The trim removed 2 bases at V and 6 bases at J, leaving 5 bases unmatched. The CDR3 protein is CASSPSGTGGAEAFF. The CDR3 DNA reads as TGTGCCAGCTCACCATCGGGGACAGGGGGGGCTGAAGCTTTCTTT.

The chain is built from TRBV6-1 and TRBJ1-1; D is undetermined. There are 17 residues in the CDR3. In germline, CDR1 is MNHNS, CDR2 SASEGT. Deletions cut 6 bases from V and 0 bases from J, with 20 bases between. DNA for the CDR3: TGTGCCAGCAGGGACTTTTGGGGTTACCGGGTGAACACTGAAGCTTTCTTT. It yields the protein CASRDFWGYRVNTEAFF.

CDR3 region: CATADTTGDEQFF. The CDR3 nucleotides are TGTGCCACGGCGGACACTACAGGGGATGAGCAGTTCTTC. The chain uses TRBV24-1 and TRBJ2-1; TRBD1 matches at 7 bases. Germline-derived CDR1 and CDR2 are KGHDR and SFDVKD. With V trimmed by 10 bases and J by 8 bases, 10 bases remained unmatched. The CDR3 is 13 amino acids.

Notes on this clonotype: One end of the junction varies from germline; a read error may be responsible. V is TRBV2 and J is TRBJ1-2; TRBD1 aligns across 7 bases. The CDR3 runs 17 residues. Germline CDR1 reads SNHLY; CDR2 reads FYNNEI. CDR3 sequence: CAGSDTFLTGVITGYTF. CDR3 bases: TGTGCCGGCAGTGACACGTTCCTTACAGGGGTGATTACTGGCTACACCTTC.

This clonotype was seen more than once but under ten times. The V call is TRBV6-1, the J call TRBJ1-5, with TRBD1 matching over 9 bases. CDR1 MNHNS and CDR2 SASEGT come from the germline V gene. V shed 5 bases, J shed 5 bases, and the junction held 7 bases outside the gene matches. This CDR3 region has 15 residues. CDR3 protein: CASSPGQGPHQPQHF. In nucleotides, the CDR3 is TGTGCCAGCAGTCCCGGACAGGGGCCCCATCAGCCCCAGCATTTT.

The chain recombines TRBV27 with TRBJ2-4; no reliable D call. The CDR3 has 15 amino acids. Trimming took off 2 bases at V and 0 bases at J, with 8 bases between the two ends. Germline V gene sequence: CDR1 MNHEY, CDR2 SMNVEV (reference sequence). CDR3 amino acids: CASSLSRLAKNIQYF. The CDR3 DNA sequence: TGTGCCAGCAGTTTAAGCAGACTAGCCAAAAACATTCAGTACTTC.